This paragraph reports one T cell receptor (beta chain). This specimen belongs to a study of blood T cell repertoires in COVID-19. Overall study context: In each case, the material was cDNA or gDNA derived from T cells, B-cell-depleted T cells, or PBMCs.

V shed 7 bases and J 0 bases; nucleotides not matched to a gene: 7. Germline V gives CDR1 WSHSY, CDR2 SAAADI. The CDR3 totals 18 residues. In the source study's methods: Estimated nucleated cell counts came from reference gene primer amplification. The assay was immunoSEQ multiplex PCR, and TCRdb's table has in-frame clones only and misses some. That table is the source of V, J and clone size, and D and trimming were worked out from the DNA. Here the sample spans 250,000 to 300,000 clones, approximately 85% being singletons. This sequence originates from a man aged 50 to 60 with active or convalescent COVID-19. The chain carries TRBV10-2 and TRBJ2-1; the match to TRBD2 covers 15 bases. Sequencing input: peripheral blood. DNA for the CDR3: TGCGCCAGCAAGGGACTAGCGGGAGGCGCGTCCTCCTACAATGAGCAGTTCTTC. Translated, it gives CASKGLAGGASSYNEQFF.